These 32 T cell receptor beta chains came from one sample sequenced in a study of T cell clones after liver transplantation. Sequencing was performed with immunoSEQ multiplex PCR; in TCRdb, only in-frame clones are kept and a portion is missing. The table lists tens of thousands of clones, about 64% of them singletons. The sample consisted of CD4+ T cells from blood, taken before liver transplant. The receptor set was obtained from a human donor who received a liver transplant.

The chain combines TRBV28 with TRBJ2-7; 7 nucleotides line up with TRBD1. This CDR3 has 16 amino acids. V was clipped by 4 bases and J by 5 bases; unmatched bases: 14. Germline-derived CDR1 and CDR2 are MDHEN and SYDVKM. Here the CDR3 DNA reads TGTGCCAGCAGTTATCAGAAAGGAGGACAGGAGGACGAGCAGTACTTC. It translates to CASSYQKGGQEDEQYF.

The rearrangement joins TRBV18 to TRBJ2-7, with a weak D call TRBD1 (6 bases). Trimming stripped 6 bases from V and 3 bases from J, with 18 bases between. The CDR3 spans 15 residues. Germline CDR1 is KGHSH and CDR2 is LQKENI. CDR3 sequence: CASSPNKIQGYEQYF. The DNA for the CDR3 is TGTGCCAGCTCCCCGAATAAAATACAGGGCTACGAGCAGTACTTC.

This chain connects TRBV4-2 to TRBJ1-4, with 7 bases aligning to TRBD1. The CDR3 is 13 amino acids. Germline-derived CDR1 and CDR2 are LGHNA and YNFKEQ. With 4 bases clipped from V and 8 bases from J, the junction kept 4 bases outside the gene matches. The DNA of the CDR3 is TGTGCCAGCAGCCCGGGCAGGGGGGAAAAACTGTTTTTT. Translating gives CASSPGRGEKLFF.

CDR3 region: CASRDPGQGFYEQYF. The CDR3 DNA sequence: TGTGCCAGCCGAGATCCGGGACAGGGGTTCTACGAGCAGTACTTC. The genes are TRBV2 and TRBJ2-7, with 10 positions matching TRBD1. This CDR3 comprises 15 residues. The J segment lost 3 bases and the V segment lost 8 bases, leaving 10 bases of the junction unmatched. Germline V gives CDR1 SNHLY, CDR2 FYNNEI.

The chain recombines TRBV5-1 with TRBJ2-3; 14 bases match TRBD2. The germline gives CDR1 SGHRS, CDR2 YFSETQ. Unmatched junction bases numbered 6, after V lost 4 bases and J lost 5 bases. CDR3 length: 16 amino acids. CDR3 nucleotide sequence: TGCGCCAGCAGCACGGGACTAGCGGGGGCTGGAGATACGCAGTATTTT. It is translated as CASSTGLAGAGDTQYF.

The chain links TRBV2 to TRBJ1-5; no reliable D call. This CDR3 is 14 amino acids long. V gave up 5 bases and J gave up 0 bases, with 8 bases separating them. Germline-derived CDR1 and CDR2 are SNHLY and FYNNEI. The CDR3 reads CASSIRSSNQPQHF. The DNA of the CDR3 is TGTGCCAGCAGTATAAGGAGTAGCAATCAGCCCCAGCATTTT.

The genes are TRBV10-1 and TRBJ2-5, with 10 nucleotides matching TRBD2. Trimming at V came to 3 bases and at J to 3 bases, leaving 4 bases not matched to a gene. Germline loops: CDR1 WNHNN, CDR2 SYGVQD (reference sequence). This CDR3 has 15 residues. CDR3 bases: TGCGCCAGCAGTGAAGGTAGCGGGGGGAAAGAGACCCAGTACTTC. Encoded protein: CASSEGSGGKETQYF.

This clone came up once. V is TRBV6-1 and J is TRBJ1-1, with D perhaps matching TRBD1 (6 bases). V lost 6 bases, J lost 0 bases, and 8 bases lay in between. Germline loops: CDR1 MNHNS, CDR2 SASEGT. The CDR3 loop spans 13 amino acids. For the CDR3, the DNA is TGTGCCAGCAGAACAGGGCTGAACACTGAAGCTTTCTTT. Its protein product is CASRTGLNTEAFF.

The genes are TRBV6-5 and TRBJ2-2, with D possibly matching TRBD2 (5 bases). The germline V gene encodes CDR1 MNHEY and CDR2 SVGAGI. The V end was cut by 7 bases, the J end by 2 bases, with 11 bases between. The CDR3 loop spans 14 amino acids. The CDR3 loop reads CASIERFNTGELFF. DNA for the CDR3: TGTGCCAGCATTGAGCGGTTTAACACCGGGGAGCTGTTTTTT.

The V call is TRBV9, the J call TRBJ1-4; weak D call: TRBD1 (6 bases). CDR1 is SGDLS, CDR2 YYNGEE, per germline. With 0 bases removed from V and 7 bases from J, the gap between germline ends came to 16 bases. CDR3 length equals 16 residues. The CDR3 protein is CASSVGGRGNREKLFF. The CDR3 DNA follows: TGTGCCAGCAGCGTAGGGGGGCGTGGCAATCGTGAAAAACTGTTTTTT.

This clone was seen only a few times. The chain uses TRBV7-3 and TRBJ2-1; TRBD1 is a possible D gene (7 bases). Germline lookup yields CDR1 SGHTA and CDR2 FQGTGA. The CDR3 length is 16 residues. V lost 5 bases and J lost 4, with 18 bases in between. The CDR3 here is CASSPNQGGYYNEQFF. The CDR3 region has the DNA TGTGCCAGCAGCCCCAACCAGGGGGGATATTACAATGAGCAGTTCTTC.

CDR3 sequence (DNA): TGTGCCTGGAGTGCACCGAGCCCGGGACTGAATAATGAAAAACTGTTTTTT. Translation gives CAWSAPSPGLNNEKLFF. This rearrangement joins TRBV30 to TRBJ1-4, with TRBD1 as a possible D gene (5 bases). V lost 1 base and J 4 bases, leaving 19 bases between the germline ends. This CDR3 is 17 amino acids long. The germline V gene encodes CDR1 GTSNPN and CDR2 SVGIG (reference sequence).

The chain combines TRBV6-5 with TRBJ2-1, with 7 bases fitting TRBD1. V was clipped by 2 bases and J by 4 bases; unmatched bases: 2. Germline V gene lookup returns CDR1 MNHEY and CDR2 SVGAGI. The CDR3 runs 14 residues. This CDR3 reads CASSYGTAYNEQFF. The CDR3 nucleotides are TGTGCCAGCAGTTACGGGACAGCATACAATGAGCAGTTCTTC.

The rearrangement links TRBV15 to TRBJ2-4; a possible D gene is TRBD2 (5 bases). Trimming left V 3 bases short and J 8 bases short, with 17 bases between. The CDR3 length is 15 residues. CDR1 LNHNV and CDR2 YYDKDF come from the germline V gene (reference sequence). The CDR3, as DNA: TGTGCCACCAGCAGGGGAGCCTCCGTTCAGGACATTCAGTACTTC. Translation: CATSRGASVQDIQYF.

The chain has TRBV6-5 and TRBJ1-4; 8 bases agree with TRBD1. CDR3 length: 15 residues. The trim removed 2 bases at V and 3 bases at J, leaving 2 bases unmatched. Per germline, CDR1 MNHEY and CDR2 SVGAGI. The CDR3: CASSYLQGANEKLFF. CDR3 coding DNA: TGTGCCAGCAGTTACCTACAGGGGGCTAATGAAAAACTGTTTTTT.

The chain couples TRBV5-4 to TRBJ2-7; D unresolved. CDR3 length equals 12 residues. The V end was cut by 4 bases, the J end by 2 bases, with 7 bases between. Germline CDR1 is SGHNT and CDR2 is YYREEE (reference sequence). The CDR3 here is CASSRQAYEQYF. The CDR3 nucleotides read TGTGCCAGCAGCAGGCAGGCCTACGAGCAGTACTTC.

The chain couples TRBV18 to TRBJ2-3; D is ambiguous. The CDR3 is 14 residues long. Trimming removed 3 bases from V and 0 bases from J, with 7 bases in between. Germline loops: CDR1 KGHSH, CDR2 LQKENI. The CDR3 region has the DNA TGTGCCAGCTCACCGCCAGTTAGCACAGATACGCAGTATTTT. Translation gives CASSPPVSTDTQYF.

The chain employs TRBV18 and TRBJ2-1; 8 nucleotides line up with TRBD1. The length of the CDR3 is 16 residues. Germline V lookup: CDR1 KGHSH, CDR2 LQKENI. Germline trimming cut 3 bases from V and 10 bases from J; bases unmatched to any gene: 14. CDR3 sequence reads: CASSPQTDRASGEQFF. CDR3 coding DNA: TGTGCCAGCTCACCCCAAACGGACAGGGCTTCGGGCGAGCAGTTCTTC.

This chain joins TRBV28 and TRBJ1-2, with 12 nucleotides matching TRBD1. The V and J ends lost 1 base and 7 bases, in that order; junction bases with no gene match: 10. In germline, CDR1 is MDHEN, CDR2 SYDVKM. This CDR3 spans 17 amino acids. CDR3 DNA: TGTGCCAGCAGTTTATATAGAGGGACAGGGGGCTTGGGTGGCTACACCTTC. It codes for CASSLYRGTGGLGGYTF.

This clone was counted at least ten times. The V call is TRBV30, the J call TRBJ1-2; 7 nucleotides agree with TRBD1. The CDR3 length is 11 residues. V dropped 1 base and J dropped 10; count of bases not matched to a gene: 3. Germline V gene data show CDR1 as GTSNPN and CDR2 as SVGIG (reference sequence). The CDR3 bases are TGTGCCTGGAGTGCCGGGACAGCCTACACCTTC. It codes for CAWSAGTAYTF. The variable domain in full, with the rest retrieved from reference TRBV30 and TRBJ1-2, is SQTIHQWPATLVQPVGSPLSLECTVEGTSNPNLYWYRQAAGRGLQLLFYSVGIGQISSEVPQNLSASRPQDRQFILSSKKLLLSDSGFYLCAWSAGTAYTFGSGTRLTVV.

This sequence joins TRBV7-2 and TRBJ1-2; D uncertain. Germline V CDR1 and CDR2: SGHTA, FQGNSA. The germline V and J ends were trimmed by 5 bases and 4 bases, with 14 bases remaining between them. This CDR3 has 14 residues. CDR3 loop: CASSAIGQLYGYTF. CDR3 in DNA: TGTGCCAGCAGCGCCATTGGGCAGCTCTATGGCTACACCTTC.

The chain employs TRBV28 and TRBJ1-5, with D perhaps TRBD1 (6 bases). The length of the CDR3 is 15 residues. CDR1 and CDR2 (germline): MDHEN, SYDVKM. The ends were cut back, 3 bases at V and 0 bases at J, with 9 bases in the middle. CDR3 sequence: CASSFRGYSNQPQHF. The CDR3 nucleotides read TGTGCCAGCAGTTTTAGGGGGTATAGCAATCAGCCCCAGCATTTT.

The chain links TRBV28 to TRBJ1-1; D uncertain. This CDR3 is built from 14 residues. Germline V lookup: CDR1 MDHEN, CDR2 SYDVKM. V dropped 8 bases and J dropped 1 base, with 14 bases sitting between them. The CDR3 nucleotides read TGTGCCAGCTCTCCGGAGTTTGCGAACACTGAAGCTTTCTTT. As protein: CASSPEFANTEAFF.

The chain links TRBV28 to TRBJ1-6; tentatively, D is TRBD1 (6 bases). The V end was cut by 5 bases, the J end by 0 bases, with 11 bases between. CDR1 is MDHEN, CDR2 SYDVKM, per germline. The CDR3 covers 16 residues. CDR3 sequence: CASSRRQVSYNSPLHF. The CDR3 coding sequence is TGTGCCAGCAGTAGAAGACAGGTCTCCTATAATTCACCCCTCCACTTT.

The V and J genes are TRBV10-3 and TRBJ2-3, with 14 bases identical to TRBD2. Germline CDR1 ENHRY, CDR2 SYGVKD. The CDR3 has 16 amino acids. V lost 5 bases, J lost 6 bases, and 7 bases stayed unmatched. CDR3 DNA: TGTGCCATCAGTCCCGGGACTAGCGGGGGTACCGATACGCAGTATTTT. Amino acid sequence: CAISPGTSGGTDTQYF.

The sample holds a few counts of this clone. V gene TRBV13 combines with J gene TRBJ1-2, with a tentative D call TRBD1 (6 bases). V shed 0 bases and J shed 8 bases, with 16 bases lying between them. Germline V gene lookup returns CDR1 PRHDT and CDR2 FYEKMQ (reference sequence). CDR3 length: 15 amino acids. The DNA for the CDR3 is TGTGCCAGCAGCTTAGGGAACAGGGAGTCCGAAGGCTACACCTTC. Protein: CASSLGNRESEGYTF.

The CDR3 DNA sequence: TGTGCCAGTTCTTATGAGGCTAGCGGGAGGCTTGGAGAGACCCAGTACTTC. It codes for CASSYEASGRLGETQYF. The chain employs TRBV9 and TRBJ2-5; 11 nucleotides align to TRBD2. The CDR3 spans 17 residues. Unmatched junction bases numbered 16, after V lost 8 bases and J lost 4 bases. Germline CDR1 SGDLS, CDR2 YYNGEE. Drawing the rest from reference TRBV9 and TRBJ2-5, the complete variable domain is DSGVTQTPKHLITATGQRVTLRCSPRSGDLSVYWYQQSLDQGLQFLIQYYNGEERAKGNILERFSAQQFPDLHSELNLSSLELGDSALYFCASSYEASGRLGETQYFGPGTRLLVL.

The chain uses TRBV19 and TRBJ1-2; TRBD1 might be the D (5 bases). The germline V and J ends were trimmed by 6 bases and 8 bases, with 25 bases remaining between them. The CDR3 spans 16 residues. Germline V CDR1 and CDR2: LNHDA, SQIVND (reference sequence). The CDR3 nucleotides are TGTGCCAGTAGGATATCAGGGACTGCGGGGGTCGGAGGCTACACCTTC. Translation gives CASRISGTAGVGGYTF.

This clone appeared once. The chain employs TRBV5-1 and TRBJ1-3; possible D gene TRBD1, 5 bases. V gave up 0 bases and J gave up 0 bases, with 16 bases separating them. The CDR3 has 18 residues. CDR1 is SGHRS, CDR2 YFSETQ, per germline. The CDR3 coding sequence is TGCGCCAGCAGCTTGGGAAGGGGTCAGGGCAACTCTGGAAACACCATATATTTT. Protein sequence: CASSLGRGQGNSGNTIYF.

This clone appeared a few times. The J gene is TRBJ1-2, the V gene TRBV2; D is undetermined. With 6 bases removed from V and 4 bases from J, the gap between germline ends came to 12 bases. This CDR3 region has 13 residues. From germline, CDR1 is SNHLY and CDR2 FYNNEI. The CDR3 loop reads CASRSGNPYGYTF. The CDR3 DNA reads TGTGCCAGCAGGTCCGGGAACCCCTATGGCTACACCTTC.

This clone has more than one count but fewer than ten. This sequence joins TRBV5-6 and TRBJ2-2, with a possible D match to TRBD2 (5 bases). V gave up 3 bases and J gave up 2 bases, with 17 bases separating them. Germline V CDR1 and CDR2: SGHDT, YYEEEE. This CDR3 comprises 17 residues. Here the CDR3 DNA reads TGTGCCAGCAGCTCGGTGATGTCGGGGATTAACACCGGGGAGCTGTTTTTT. The encoded protein is CASSSVMSGINTGELFF.

This clone was found a few times. CDR3 residues: CASSPKAGYNSPLHF. The CDR3 DNA follows: TGTGCCAGCAGCCCCAAGGCAGGGTATAATTCACCCCTCCACTTT. The chain is built from TRBV5-4 and TRBJ1-6; tentative D call: TRBD1 (5 bases). With 4 bases removed from V and 4 bases from J, the gap between germline ends came to 12 bases. CDR1 and CDR2 from the germline V gene are SGHNT and YYREEE (reference sequence). The CDR3 totals 15 residues.